This passage covers 5 T cell receptor beta chains from one sample sequenced in a study of shared clonotypes between healthy human individuals. Data came from immunoSEQ multiplex PCR; TCRdb stores just in-frame clones and leaves some out. The table records about 1.1 million clones, approximately 80% of them present only once. Material: memory CD4+ T cells from PBMCs. The subset denotes: CD45RA-negative fraction. The receptors were gathered from a man aged 18 to 35 in good health. Some clones in this sample may be carry-over from other donors' samples.

This clone was picked up a small number of times. This chain joins TRBV5-6 and TRBJ1-2, with 7 nucleotides matching TRBD1. V trimming: 4 bases; J trimming: 4 bases; junction bases outside the gene matches: 4. The germline CDR1 and CDR2 sequences are SGHDT and YYEEEE. The length of the CDR3 is 13 residues. The CDR3 sequence: CASSMTGLYGYTF. CDR3 sequence (DNA): TGTGCCAGCAGCATGACAGGGCTCTATGGCTACACCTTC.

The chain links TRBV7-9 to TRBJ1-1, with TRBD1 as a possible D gene (5 bases). CDR1 and CDR2 (germline): SEHNR, FQNEAQ (reference sequence). The CDR3 totals 13 residues. Trimming pared 11 bases from V and 1 base from J, leaving 14 bases between. DNA for the CDR3: TGTGCCGGAAGAGAACAGGCGAACACTGAAGCTTTCTTT. Amino acid sequence: CAGREQANTEAFF.

Worth noting for this clone: Other DNA sequences in the sample encode the same CDR3. This rearrangement joins TRBV18 to TRBJ2-7; D remains unclear. The V end lost 3 bases, the J end lost 4 bases, and 4 bases lay between the germline ends. The V gene's germline CDR1 is KGHSH and CDR2 LQKENI. CDR3 length: 11 residues. The CDR3 region is CASSPGYEQYF. In DNA, the CDR3 is TGTGCCAGCTCACCGGGGTACGAGCAGTACTTC.

This clone was picked up one time. This chain connects TRBV7-2 to TRBJ1-2; no firm D call. The CDR3 spans 13 residues. Per the germline V gene, CDR1 is SGHTA and CDR2 is FQGNSA. Trimming cost V 2 bases and J 2 bases, with 6 bases left between them. In DNA, the CDR3 is TGTGCCAGCAGCTTATTTGCGAACTATGGCTACACCTTC. Translation: CASSLFANYGYTF.

The rearrangement links TRBV7-2 to TRBJ2-2; 8 bases match TRBD1. Germline CDR1 and CDR2: SGHTA and FQGNSA. V lost 4 bases and J lost 7; bases outside the gene matches: 8. The CDR3 spans 15 residues. The CDR3 DNA reads as TGTGCCAGCAGCTCGGGACAGGCATTGGTCGGGGAGCTGTTTTTT. Encoded protein: CASSSGQALVGELFF.